The T cell receptor (beta chain) under discussion was sequenced for a study of neurological immune-mediated disorders. On this clonotype itself: At one boundary the junction diverges from the germline segment, which might be a read error.

CDR3 size: 15 residues. The time point is: longitudinal time-point 3. TCRdb passed the 5' RACE reads through MiXCR, listing each CDR3 protein once. Counted here are around 42,000 distinct CDR3 sequences, roughly 12% occurring once; the ten biggest clones make up around 10%. The sequenced material came from PBMCs. The TCR comes from a man aged 30 to 39 in good health. The V gene is TRBV12-3 or TRBV12-4, the J gene TRBJ2-2, with 7 bases fitting TRBD2. The CDR3 sequence: CASSLAGGWAGDLFF. Written as DNA, the CDR3 is TGTGCCAGCAGTTTAGCGGGAGGGTGGGCCGGGGATCTGTTTTTT.